This TCR beta chain is drawn from a study of OX40 agonist ivuxolimab in advanced cancers. Study-level findings and limits: CD8+ T cells averaged more expanded clones than CD4+.

Using immunoSEQ multiplex PCR, the repertoire was profiled, and TCRdb retains in-frame clones only, with some absent. The sample lists about 84,000 clones; approximately 80% were seen once. This CDR3 contains 14 residues. Germline V gives CDR1 MNHNY, CDR2 SVGAGI (reference sequence). The V segment lost 6 bases and the J segment 1 base; nucleotides outside the gene matches: 4. About this clone itself: Its antigen is undetermined.

This chain links TRBV6-6 with TRBJ2-5; TRBD1 matches 8 bases. The material sequenced was CD4+ or CD8+ T cells sorted from blood, taken in a trial of the OX40 agonist ivuxolimab. This sequence originates from an adult with an advanced solid tumor such as melanoma, head and neck, liver or kidney cancer. The CDR3 region is CASSDRGSQETQYF. The CDR3 DNA follows: TGTGCCAGCAGCGACAGGGGTAGCCAAGAGACCCAGTACTTC.